This entry describes one T cell receptor (beta chain). Other nucleotide sequences from this sample produce the same CDR3. Original handling: Amplification of reference gene primers was used by the study to estimate nucleated cell counts. Using immunoSEQ multiplex PCR, the repertoire was profiled, and TCRdb retains in-frame clones only, with some absent. V and J calls and clone size are as listed in that table; D and trimming were resolved from the DNA. The sample has around 430,000 clones, roughly 88% seen once; the top ten hold approximately 12%. This record belongs to a study of blood T cell repertoires in COVID-19. As for the study in general: The United States, Italy and Spain provided the acute and convalescent COVID-19 samples. PBMCs, B-cell-depleted T cells, or T cells provided the cDNA or gDNA that made up the material.

V was pared by 6 bases and J by 3 bases, with 1 base of the junction left unmatched. This CDR3 is built from 11 residues. Germline V gene lookup returns CDR1 DFQATT and CDR2 SNEGSKA (reference sequence). Seattle patients were enrolled while actively infected and followed longitudinally. V is TRBV20-1 and J is TRBJ1-1, with 7 bases matching TRBD1. The sequencing sample was made of peripheral blood. The source is a woman aged 45-59 years with COVID-19, enrolled during active disease. In nucleotides, the CDR3 is TGCAGTGCCCAGGGGGACACTGAAGCTTTCTTT. It translates to CSAQGDTEAFF.